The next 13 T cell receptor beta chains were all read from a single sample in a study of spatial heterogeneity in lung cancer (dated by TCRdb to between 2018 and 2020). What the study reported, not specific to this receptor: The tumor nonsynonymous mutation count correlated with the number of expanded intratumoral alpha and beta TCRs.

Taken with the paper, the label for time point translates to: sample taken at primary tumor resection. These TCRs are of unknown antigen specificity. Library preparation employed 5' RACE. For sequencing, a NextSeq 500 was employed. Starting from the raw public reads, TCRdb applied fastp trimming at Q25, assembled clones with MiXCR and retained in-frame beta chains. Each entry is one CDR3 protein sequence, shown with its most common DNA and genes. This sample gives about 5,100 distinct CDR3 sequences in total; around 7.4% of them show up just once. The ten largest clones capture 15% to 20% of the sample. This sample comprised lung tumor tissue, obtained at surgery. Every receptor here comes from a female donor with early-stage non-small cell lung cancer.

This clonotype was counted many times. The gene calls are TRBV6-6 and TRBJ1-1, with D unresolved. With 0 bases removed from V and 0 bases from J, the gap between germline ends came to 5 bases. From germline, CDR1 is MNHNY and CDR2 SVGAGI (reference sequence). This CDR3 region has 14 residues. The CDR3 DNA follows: TGTGCCAGCAGTTACTCGACACTGAACACTGAAGCTTTCTTT. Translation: CASSYSTLNTEAFF.

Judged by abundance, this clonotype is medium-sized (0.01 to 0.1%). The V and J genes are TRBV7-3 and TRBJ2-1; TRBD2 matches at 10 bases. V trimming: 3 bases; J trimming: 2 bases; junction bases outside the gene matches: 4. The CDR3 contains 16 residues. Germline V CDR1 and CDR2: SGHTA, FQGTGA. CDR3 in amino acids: CASSFTLAGAYNEQFF. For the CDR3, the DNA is TGTGCCAGCAGCTTCACGCTAGCGGGGGCCTACAATGAGCAGTTCTTC.

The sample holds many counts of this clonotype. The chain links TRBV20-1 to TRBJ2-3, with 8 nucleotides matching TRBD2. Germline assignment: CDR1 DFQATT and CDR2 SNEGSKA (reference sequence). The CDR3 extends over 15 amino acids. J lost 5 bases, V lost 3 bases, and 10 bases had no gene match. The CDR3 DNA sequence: TGCAGTGCTAGCTACCTAGCGGGTACGGTAGATACGCAGTATTTT. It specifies CSASYLAGTVDTQYF.

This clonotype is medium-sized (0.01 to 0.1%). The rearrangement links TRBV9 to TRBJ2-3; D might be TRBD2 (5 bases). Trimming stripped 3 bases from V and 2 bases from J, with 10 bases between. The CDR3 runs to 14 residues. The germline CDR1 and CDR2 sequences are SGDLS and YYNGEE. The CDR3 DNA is TGTGCCAGCAGCGACGAGCGGTACACAGATACGCAGTATTTT. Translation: CASSDERYTDTQYF.

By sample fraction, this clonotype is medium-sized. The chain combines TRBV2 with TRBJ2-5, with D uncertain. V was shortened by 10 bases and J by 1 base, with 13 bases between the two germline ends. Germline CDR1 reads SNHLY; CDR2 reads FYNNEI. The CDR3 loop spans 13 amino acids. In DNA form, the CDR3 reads TGTGCCAACTCGCGACCCTTCCAAGAGACCCAGTACTTC. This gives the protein CANSRPFQETQYF.

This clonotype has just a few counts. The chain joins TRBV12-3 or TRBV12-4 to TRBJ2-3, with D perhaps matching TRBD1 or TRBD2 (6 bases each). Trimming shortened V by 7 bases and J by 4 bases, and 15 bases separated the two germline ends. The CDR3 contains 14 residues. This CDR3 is CASTRTEGADTQYF. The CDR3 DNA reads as TGTGCCAGCACGAGAACGGAGGGGGCAGATACGCAGTATTTT.

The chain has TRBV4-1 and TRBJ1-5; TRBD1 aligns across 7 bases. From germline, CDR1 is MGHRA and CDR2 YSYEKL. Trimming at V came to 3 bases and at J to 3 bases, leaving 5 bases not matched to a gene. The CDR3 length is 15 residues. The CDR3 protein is CASSQPDRDNQPQHF. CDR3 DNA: TGCGCCAGCAGCCAGCCCGACAGGGACAATCAGCCCCAGCATTTT.

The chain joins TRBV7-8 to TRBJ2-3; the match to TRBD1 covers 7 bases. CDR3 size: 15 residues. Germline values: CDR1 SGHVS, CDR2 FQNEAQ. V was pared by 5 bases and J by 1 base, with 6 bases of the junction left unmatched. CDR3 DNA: TGTGCCAGCAGCACTACAGGGGCCCGCACAGATACGCAGTATTTT. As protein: CASSTTGARTDTQYF. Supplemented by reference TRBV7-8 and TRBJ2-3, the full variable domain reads GAGVSQSPRYKVAKRGQDVALRCDPISGHVSLFWYQQALGQGPEFLTYFQNEAQLDKSGLPSDRFFAERPEGSVSTLKIQRTQQEDSAVYLCASSTTGARTDTQYFGPGTRLTVL.

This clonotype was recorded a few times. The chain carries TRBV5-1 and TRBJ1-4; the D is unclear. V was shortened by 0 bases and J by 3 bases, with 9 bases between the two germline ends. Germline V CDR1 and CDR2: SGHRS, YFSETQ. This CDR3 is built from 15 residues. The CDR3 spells CASSLEGVPNEKLFF. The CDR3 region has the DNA TGCGCCAGCAGCTTGGAGGGAGTTCCTAATGAAAAACTGTTTTTT.

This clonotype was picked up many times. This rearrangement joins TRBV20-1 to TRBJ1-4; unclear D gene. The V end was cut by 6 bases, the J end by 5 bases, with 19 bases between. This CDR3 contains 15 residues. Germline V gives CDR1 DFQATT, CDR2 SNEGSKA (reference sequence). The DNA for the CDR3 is TGCAGTGCCAGTTCAGGAATGGACGGGAATGAAAAACTGTTTTTT. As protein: CSASSGMDGNEKLFF.

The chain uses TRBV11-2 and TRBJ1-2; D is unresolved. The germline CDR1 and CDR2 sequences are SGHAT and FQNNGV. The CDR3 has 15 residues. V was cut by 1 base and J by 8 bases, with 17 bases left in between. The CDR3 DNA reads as TGTGCCAGCAGCTTAGCAGTGGGCAGCCCGGGGGGCTACACCTTC. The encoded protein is CASSLAVGSPGGYTF.

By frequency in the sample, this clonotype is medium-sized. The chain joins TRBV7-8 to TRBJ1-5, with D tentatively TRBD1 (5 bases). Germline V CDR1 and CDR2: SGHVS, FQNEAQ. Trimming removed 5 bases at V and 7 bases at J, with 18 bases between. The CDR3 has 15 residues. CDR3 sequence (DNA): TGTGCCAGCAGCCCAAGGGCCGGGGGTTTCCAGCCCCAGCATTTT. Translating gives CASSPRAGGFQPQHF.

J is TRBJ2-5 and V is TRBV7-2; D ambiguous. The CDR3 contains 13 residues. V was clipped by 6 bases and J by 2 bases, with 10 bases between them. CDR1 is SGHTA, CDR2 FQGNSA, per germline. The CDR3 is CASRNPGQETQYF. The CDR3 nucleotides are TGTGCCAGCAGAAATCCTGGGCAAGAGACCCAGTACTTC.